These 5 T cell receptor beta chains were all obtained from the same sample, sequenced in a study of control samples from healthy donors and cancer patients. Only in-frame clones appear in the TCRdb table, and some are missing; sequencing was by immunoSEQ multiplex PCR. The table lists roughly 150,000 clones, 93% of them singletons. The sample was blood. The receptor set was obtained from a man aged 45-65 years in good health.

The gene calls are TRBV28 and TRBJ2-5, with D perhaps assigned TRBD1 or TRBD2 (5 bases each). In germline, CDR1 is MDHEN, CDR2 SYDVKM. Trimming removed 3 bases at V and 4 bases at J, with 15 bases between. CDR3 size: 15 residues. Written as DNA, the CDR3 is TGTGCCAGCAGTTTCCCGCAGGGAAGCGGAGAGACCCAGTACTTC. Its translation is CASSFPQGSGETQYF.

The CDR3 loop is CATSRDGRSSGRGLSSYEQYF. In DNA, the CDR3 is TGTGCCACCAGCAGAGATGGTCGGTCTAGCGGGAGAGGTCTAAGCTCCTACGAGCAGTACTTC. The chain recombines TRBV15 with TRBJ2-7; TRBD2 matches 10 bases. The germline CDR1 and CDR2 sequences are LNHNV and YYDKDF (reference sequence). This CDR3 is 21 amino acids long. With V trimmed by 0 bases and J by 0 bases, 17 bases remained unmatched.

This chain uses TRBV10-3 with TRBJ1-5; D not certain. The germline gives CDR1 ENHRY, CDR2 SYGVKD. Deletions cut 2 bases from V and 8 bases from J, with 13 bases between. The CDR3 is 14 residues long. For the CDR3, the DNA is TGTGCCATCAGTGAGGTCGGGCAGGTGGAGCCCCAGCATTTT. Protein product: CAISEVGQVEPQHF.

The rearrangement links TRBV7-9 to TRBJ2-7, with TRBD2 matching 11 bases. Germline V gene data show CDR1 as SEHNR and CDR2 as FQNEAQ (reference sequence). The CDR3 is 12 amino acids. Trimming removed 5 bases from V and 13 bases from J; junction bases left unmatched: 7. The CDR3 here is CASSKGLAGLYF. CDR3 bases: TGTGCCAGCAGCAAAGGACTAGCGGGCTTATACTTC.

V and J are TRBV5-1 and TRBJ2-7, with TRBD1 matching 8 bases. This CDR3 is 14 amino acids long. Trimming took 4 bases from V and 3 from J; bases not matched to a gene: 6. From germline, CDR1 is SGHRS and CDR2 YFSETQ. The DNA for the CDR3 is TGCGCCAGCAGCCTATGGACAGGGAGCTACGAGCAGTACTTC. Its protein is CASSLWTGSYEQYF.